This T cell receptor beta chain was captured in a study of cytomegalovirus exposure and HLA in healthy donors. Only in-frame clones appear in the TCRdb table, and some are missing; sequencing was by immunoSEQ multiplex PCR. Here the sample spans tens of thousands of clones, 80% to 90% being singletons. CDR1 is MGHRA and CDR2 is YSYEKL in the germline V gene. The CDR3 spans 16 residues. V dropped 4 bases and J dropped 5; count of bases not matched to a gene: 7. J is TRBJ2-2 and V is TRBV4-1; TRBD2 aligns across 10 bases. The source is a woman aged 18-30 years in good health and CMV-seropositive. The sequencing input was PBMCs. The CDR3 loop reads CASSPSGGAQTGELFF. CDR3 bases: TGCGCCAGCAGCCCCAGCGGGGGGGCTCAAACCGGGGAGCTGTTTTTT.